This record looks at one TCR beta chain sequence and its context. Germline V gives CDR1 MDHEN, CDR2 SYDVKM. CDR3 size: 14 residues. Trimming took 3 bases from V and 9 from J; bases not matched to a gene: 8. Under the authors' procedure: Cell counts per sample came from amplifying reference gene primers. Profiling relied on immunoSEQ multiplex PCR, and the TCRdb table lists in-frame clones only, not all of them. V and J calls plus clone size are reproduced from that table; the DNA served to infer D and trimming. This sample yields under 250,000 clones, of which 85% to 90% are seen a single time; roughly 3% belongs to the top ten. The data derive from a study of blood T cell repertoires in COVID-19. Across the whole study: Samples taken during acute and convalescent COVID-19 were collected in the United States, Italy and Spain.

It was during active infection that Seattle patients were enrolled and then longitudinally followed. The chain carries TRBV28 and TRBJ1-5; TRBD1 matches 7 bases. Sequencing was carried out using peripheral blood. The source is a man under 40 with COVID-19, enrolled during active disease. The CDR3 nucleotides read TGTGCCAGCAGTTTTGCAGGGGGTGCCAGGCCCCAGCATTTT. It codes for CASSFAGGARPQHF.